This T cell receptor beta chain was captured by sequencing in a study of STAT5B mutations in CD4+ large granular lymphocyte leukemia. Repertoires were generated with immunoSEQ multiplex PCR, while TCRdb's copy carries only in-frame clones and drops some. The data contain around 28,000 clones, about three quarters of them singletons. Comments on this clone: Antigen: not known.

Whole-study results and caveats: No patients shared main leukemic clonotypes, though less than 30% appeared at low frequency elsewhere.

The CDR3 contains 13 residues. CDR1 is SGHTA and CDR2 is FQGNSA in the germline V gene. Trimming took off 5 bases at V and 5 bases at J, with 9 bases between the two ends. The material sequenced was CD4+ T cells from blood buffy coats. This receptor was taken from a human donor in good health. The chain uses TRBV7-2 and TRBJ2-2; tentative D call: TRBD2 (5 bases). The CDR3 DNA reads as TGTGCCAGCAGCCAACGGGAAACCGGGGAGCTGTTTTTT. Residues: CASSQRETGELFF. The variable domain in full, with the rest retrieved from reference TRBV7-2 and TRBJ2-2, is GAGVSQSPSNKVTEKGKDVELRCDPISGHTALYWYRQSLGQGLEFLIYFQGNSAPDKSGLPSDRFSAERTGGSVSTLTIQRTQQEDSAVYLCASSQRETGELFFGEGSRLTVL.